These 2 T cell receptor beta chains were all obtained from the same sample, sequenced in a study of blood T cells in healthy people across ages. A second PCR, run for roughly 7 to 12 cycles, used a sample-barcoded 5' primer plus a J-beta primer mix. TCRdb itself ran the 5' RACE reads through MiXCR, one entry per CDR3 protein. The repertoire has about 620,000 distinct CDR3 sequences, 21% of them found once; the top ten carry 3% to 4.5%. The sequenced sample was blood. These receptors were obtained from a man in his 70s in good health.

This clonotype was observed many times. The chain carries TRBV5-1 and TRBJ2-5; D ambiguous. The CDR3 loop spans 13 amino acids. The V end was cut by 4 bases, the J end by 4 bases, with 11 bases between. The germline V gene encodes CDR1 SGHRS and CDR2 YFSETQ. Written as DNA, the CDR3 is TGCGCCAGCAGCCTCCCCTACGGAGAGACCCAGTACTTC. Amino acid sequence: CASSLPYGETQYF.

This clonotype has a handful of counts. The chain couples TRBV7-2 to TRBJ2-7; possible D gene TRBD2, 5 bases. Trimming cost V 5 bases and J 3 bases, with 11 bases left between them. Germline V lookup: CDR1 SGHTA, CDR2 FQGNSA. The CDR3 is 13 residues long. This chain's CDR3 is CASSIRDFYEQYF. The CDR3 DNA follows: TGTGCCAGCAGCATACGGGATTTCTACGAGCAGTACTTC.